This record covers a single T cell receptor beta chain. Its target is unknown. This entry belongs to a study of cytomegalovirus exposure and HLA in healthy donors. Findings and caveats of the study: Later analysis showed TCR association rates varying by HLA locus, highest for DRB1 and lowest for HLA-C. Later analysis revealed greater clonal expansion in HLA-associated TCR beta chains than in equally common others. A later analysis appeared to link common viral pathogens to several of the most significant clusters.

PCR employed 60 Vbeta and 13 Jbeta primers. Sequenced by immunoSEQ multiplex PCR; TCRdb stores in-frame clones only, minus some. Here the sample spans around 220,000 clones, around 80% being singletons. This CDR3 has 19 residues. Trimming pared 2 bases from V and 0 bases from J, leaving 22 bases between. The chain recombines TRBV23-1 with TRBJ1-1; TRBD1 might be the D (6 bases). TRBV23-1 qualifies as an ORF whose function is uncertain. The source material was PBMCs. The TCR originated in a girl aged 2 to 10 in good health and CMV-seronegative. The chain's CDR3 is CASSQRIKWGPGVNTEAFF. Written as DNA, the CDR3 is TGCGCCAGCAGTCAACGGATCAAATGGGGGCCGGGTGTGAACACTGAAGCTTTCTTT.